Listed here is a single T cell receptor beta chain. Measured with immunoSEQ multiplex PCR; TCRdb has only the in-frame clones, and not every one. The table shows more than 25,000 clones, with about 86% occurring only once. The data were obtained in a study of STAT5B mutations in CD4+ large granular lymphocyte leukemia. The sequenced sample was CD4+ T cells from blood buffy coats. The source of this sequence is a human donor in good health.

CDR3 sequence (DNA): TGTGCCAGTAGTTCATACAATGAGCAGTTCTTC. It is translated as CASSSYNEQFF. The rearrangement joins TRBV19 to TRBJ2-1; D is undetermined. V lost 5 bases, J lost 4 bases, and 3 bases lay in between. Looked up from germline, CDR1 is LNHDA and CDR2 is SQIVND (reference sequence). This CDR3 spans 11 amino acids.